These T cell receptor beta chains were read from a single sample in a study of CD8+ T cells in alopecia areata. The table came from immunoSEQ multiplex PCR; TCRdb's copy has only in-frame clones and leaves some out. The table shows 110,000 or so clones, with approximately 38% occurring only once. Material: CD4+ T cells sorted from blood. Source of these receptors: a human donor with alopecia areata. CDR3s include the opening cysteine and the closing phenylalanine or tryptophan. The D gene is left open where the match is weak. Only some rows state a clone size, as once, few, many or a class for expanded clones.

abundance	v_gene	j_gene	d_gene	CDR3nt	CDR3aa
few	TRBV7-9	TRBJ2-1	TRBD2	TGTGCCAGCAGCTTAAGCGGGGGGCTGAATGAGCAGTTCTTC	CASSLSGGLNEQFF
-	TRBV29-1	TRBJ2-7	-	TGCAGCGTTGAAGGAACTAGCAGGCCTTACGAGCAGTACTTC	CSVEGTSRPYEQYF
-	TRBV20-1	TRBJ2-7	TRBD1	TGCAGTGCTAGAAGGGACAGAGTGGAGTACTTC	CSARRDRVEYF
-	TRBV30	TRBJ2-7	TRBD2	TGTGCCTGGAGTGTACTAGCGGGAGCCGTCGAGCAGTACTTC	CAWSVLAGAVEQYF
-	TRBV29-1	TRBJ2-1	-	TGCAGCGTTGACACCCCCCACTACAATGAGCAGTTCTTC	CSVDTPHYNEQFF
-	TRBV7-2	TRBJ2-3	-	TGTGCCAGCAGTCCAGGGAATCCCACAGATACGCAGTATTTT	CASSPGNPTDTQYF
few	TRBV29-1	TRBJ2-7	TRBD2	TGCAGCGTTGCTCTAGCGGGAGACGAGCAGTACTTC	CSVALAGDEQYF
-	TRBV29-1	TRBJ2-5	-	TGCAGCGCCAAAACGGACAGCCAAGAGACCCAGTACTTC	CSAKTDSQETQYF
-	TRBV7-2	TRBJ2-5	-	TGTGCCAGCAGCGAACGGACCGGGGAGACCCAGTACTTC	CASSERTGETQYF
once	TRBV9	TRBJ1-1	TRBD1	TGTGCCAGCAGCGTAGGACAGTTGCGGACAGCAGCCTCAGGGGGAGCTTTCTTT	CASSVGQLRTAASGGAFF
-	TRBV29-1	TRBJ1-1	-	TGCAGCGTTGAAGGGGCGTGGGGGGTGAACACTGAAGCTTTCTTT	CSVEGAWGVNTEAFF
few	TRBV29-1	TRBJ2-7	-	TGCAGCGTTTCCCAGGGGAGGGGACGCTACGAGCAGTACTTC	CSVSQGRGRYEQYF
few	TRBV29-1	TRBJ1-2	-	TGCAGCGCGGGGCAGGGACATCAAGGCTACACCTTC	CSAGQGHQGYTF
few	TRBV29-1	TRBJ2-7	TRBD1	TGCAGCGTGGGACAGGGGGCTTCCTACGAGCAGTACTTC	CSVGQGASYEQYF
-	TRBV29-1	TRBJ2-1	-	TGCAGCGTTGAAGCGCGAGGGCTAACCCACAATGAGCAGTTCTTC	CSVEARGLTHNEQFF
-	TRBV5-4	TRBJ2-1	-	TGTGCCAGCAGCTCTCCGGGAGTACGAATGGATGAGCAGTTCTTC	CASSSPGVRMDEQFF
few	TRBV7-2	TRBJ2-5	TRBD1	TGTGCCAGCAGCTTTGGCCTATCAGGGGGCGCTTCAGAGACCCAGTACTTC	CASSFGLSGGASETQYF
-	TRBV14	TRBJ2-3	-	TGTGCCAGCAGCCGACAGCCGAACACAGATACGCAGTATTTT	CASSRQPNTDTQYF
-	TRBV7-2	TRBJ1-5	-	TGTGCCAGCAGCTTAGGAGTACAGAACAATCAGCCCCAGCATTTT	CASSLGVQNNQPQHF
-	TRBV5-1	TRBJ2-7	-	TGCGCCAGCAGCTTGGTTCCAGGGCACTACGAGCAGTACTTC	CASSLVPGHYEQYF
few	TRBV29-1	TRBJ2-2	-	TGCAGCTCCCAGAGCACAGGGAGTGCCGGGGAGCTGTTTTTT	CSSQSTGSAGELFF
few	TRBV6-5	TRBJ2-2	-	TGTGCCAGCAGTTACTCAACCAGAACGCGGGAGCTGTTTTTT	CASSYSTRTRELFF
-	TRBV7-2	TRBJ2-7	-	TGTGCCAGCAGCATGGACACAGGGAGCTCCTACGAGCAGTACTTC	CASSMDTGSSYEQYF
few	TRBV28	TRBJ2-2	-	TGTGCCAGCAGTTTATCGGGGGGCAAAACCGGGGAGCTGTTTTTT	CASSLSGGKTGELFF
few	TRBV4-1	TRBJ2-7	-	TGCGCCAGCAGCCAAGTTATGGCGTATGACGAGCAGTACTTC	CASSQVMAYDEQYF
few	TRBV29-1	TRBJ2-5	-	TGCAGCGTTGAAGGCGGAAACCAAGAGACCCAGTACTTC	CSVEGGNQETQYF
-	TRBV7-8	TRBJ2-2	TRBD1	TGTGCCAGCAGCCCCCGACAGGGATTGGACACCGGGGAGCTGTTTTTT	CASSPRQGLDTGELFF
-	TRBV7-9	TRBJ2-7	TRBD2	TGTGCCAGCAGCTTAGGCGGGAGTCTTACCTACGAGCAGTACTTC	CASSLGGSLTYEQYF
-	TRBV20-1	TRBJ1-2	-	TGCAGTGCTGTGGGGGCGTACGGCTACACCTTC	CSAVGAYGYTF
-	TRBV2	TRBJ2-1	-	TGTGCCAGCAGTGGCGAATCCTACAATGAGCAGTTCTTC	CASSGESYNEQFF
-	TRBV6-5	TRBJ1-2	-	TGTGCCAGCAGGGGAACAGGGTCCTATGGCTACACCTTC	CASRGTGSYGYTF
few	TRBV29-1	TRBJ2-1	-	TGCAGCGTTAGGACTCCCGGGGATGAGCAGTTCTTC	CSVRTPGDEQFF
-	TRBV29-1	TRBJ2-3	-	TGCAGCGCGACACGACCTCCCACAGATACGCAGTATTTT	CSATRPPTDTQYF
few	TRBV7-9	TRBJ2-4	-	TGTGCCAGCAGCTTAAGCGGCGGTGGGATAGACATTCAGTACTTC	CASSLSGGGIDIQYF
few	TRBV19	TRBJ2-5	-	TGTGCCAGTAGTAATCGTTTGGCGGGGTCCCACTGGTACTTC	CASSNRLAGSHWYF
-	TRBV7-9	TRBJ1-4	-	TGTGCCAGCAGCCCTCGGACGGGTAATGAAAAACTGTTTTTT	CASSPRTGNEKLFF
few	TRBV29-1	TRBJ1-2	-	TGCAGCGTACACCCGGGACCTACTAACCTTGGCTACACCTTC	CSVHPGPTNLGYTF
-	TRBV29-1	TRBJ2-3	TRBD2	TGCAGCGTTTTATCGGGCGGGAGGAAAAAGAAGTATTTT	CSVLSGGRKKKYF
-	TRBV30	TRBJ1-1	-	TGTGCCTGGACTCGGGATGAAGCTTTCTTT	CAWTRDEAFF
-	TRBV9	TRBJ2-7	-	TGTGCCAGCAGCGTAGCTGTAGGCGCGTCCTCCGAGCAGTACTTC	CASSVAVGASSEQYF
-	TRBV7-2	TRBJ1-3	-	TGTGCCAGCAGCCCAGCAAGACTTGGAAACACCATATATTTT	CASSPARLGNTIYF
-	TRBV29-1	TRBJ2-3	-	TGCAGCGTTGCGCGGCTTGGTTACACAGATACGCAGTATTTT	CSVARLGYTDTQYF